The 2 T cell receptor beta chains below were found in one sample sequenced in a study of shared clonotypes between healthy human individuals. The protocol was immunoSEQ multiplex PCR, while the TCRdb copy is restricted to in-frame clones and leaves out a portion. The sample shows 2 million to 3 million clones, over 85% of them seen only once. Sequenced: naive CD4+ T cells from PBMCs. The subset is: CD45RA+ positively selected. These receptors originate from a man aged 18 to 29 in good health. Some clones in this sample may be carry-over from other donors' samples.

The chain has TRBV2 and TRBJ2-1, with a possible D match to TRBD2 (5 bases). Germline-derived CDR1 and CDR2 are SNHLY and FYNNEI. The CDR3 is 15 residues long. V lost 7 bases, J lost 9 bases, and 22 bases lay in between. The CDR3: CASIVSGPPSGEQFF. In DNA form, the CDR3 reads TGTGCCAGCATCGTCAGCGGTCCCCCGTCTGGTGAGCAGTTCTTC.

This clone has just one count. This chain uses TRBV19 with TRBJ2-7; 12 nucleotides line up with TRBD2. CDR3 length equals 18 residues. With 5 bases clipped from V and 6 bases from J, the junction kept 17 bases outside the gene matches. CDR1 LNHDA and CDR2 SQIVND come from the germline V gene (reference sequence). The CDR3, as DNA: TGTGCCAGTAGTTTGACTAGCGGGAGAAGTATGTGGCCCTCCGAGCAGTACTTC. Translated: CASSLTSGRSMWPSEQYF.